This entry lists 10 T cell receptor beta chains sequenced from one sample in a study of CD8+CD57+ T cells in acquired aplastic anemia. Those patients picked for sequencing had displayed CD8+CD57+ cell expansion on flow cytometry. TCR beta VDJ combinations and CDR3 sequences were profiled from genomic DNA. TCRdb used MiXCR to reprocess the reads, holding one entry per CDR3 protein. This sample has about 160,000 distinct CDR3 sequences, with about two thirds found just once. The sequenced sample consisted of sorted CD4+, CD8+, or CD8+CD57+ T cells (not recorded which) from PBMCs. The receptor set was obtained from a human donor with aplastic anemia.

The chain combines TRBV15 with TRBJ2-3; D is possibly TRBD2 (6 bases). V lost 4 bases to trimming and J lost 2 bases, with 19 bases between them. This CDR3 is 17 amino acids long. CDR1 is LNHNV, CDR2 YYDKDF, per germline (reference sequence). CDR3 sequence: CATSTLRGTPHTDTQYF. The DNA of the CDR3 is TGTGCCACCAGCACCTTACGGGGGACCCCACACACAGATACGCAGTATTTT.

V and J are TRBV9 and TRBJ1-5; D is perhaps TRBD1 (5 bases). The CDR3 loop spans 14 amino acids. The V and J ends lost 4 bases and 2 bases respectively, with 10 bases between them. CDR1 is SGDLS and CDR2 is YYNGEE in the germline V gene. CDR3 DNA sequence: TGTGCCAGCAGCCGCGACAGTGGCAATCAGCCCCAGCATTTT. Translated: CASSRDSGNQPQHF.

This rearrangement joins TRBV20-1 to TRBJ2-7; TRBD1 matches 7 bases. V was clipped by 5 bases and J by 1 base; unmatched bases: 5. The CDR3 has 13 amino acids. Germline loops: CDR1 DFQATT, CDR2 SNEGSKA (reference sequence). The CDR3 here is CSAWTGTSYEQYF. CDR3 nucleotide sequence: TGCAGTGCTTGGACAGGTACTTCCTACGAGCAGTACTTC.

Only a few counts were recorded for this clonotype. The DNA for the CDR3 is TGTGCCTCCTCGCCGGACTATGGCTACACCTTC. As protein: CASSPDYGYTF. The chain joins TRBV10-3 to TRBJ1-2; D not certain. Deletions cut 11 bases from V and 3 bases from J, with 10 bases between. Germline loops: CDR1 ENHRY, CDR2 SYGVKD. The CDR3 has 11 amino acids.

This clonotype was counted ten times or more. The chain has TRBV6-5 and TRBJ1-1, with D possibly matching TRBD1 (6 bases). Trimming left V 4 bases short and J 12 bases short, with 21 bases between. This CDR3 has 14 amino acids. Looked up from germline, CDR1 is MNHEY and CDR2 is SVGAGI. The CDR3 DNA follows: TGTGCCAGCAGTTTTATAAGATTGACAGGAATGACTTTCTTT. This sequence encodes CASSFIRLTGMTFF.

This rearrangement joins TRBV20-1 to TRBJ2-1; maybe TRBD2 (5 bases). Trimming removed 3 bases at V and 2 bases at J, with 11 bases between. The CDR3 has 14 residues. Germline V CDR1 and CDR2: DFQATT, SNEGSKA (reference sequence). CDR3 sequence: CSASKRITYNEQFF. CDR3 nucleotide sequence: TGCAGTGCTAGTAAGCGGATAACCTACAATGAGCAGTTCTTC.

This clonotype occurred a few times. This chain links TRBV7-2 with TRBJ2-7; D is uncertain. CDR1 is SGHTA, CDR2 FQGNSA, per germline. V was clipped by 4 bases and J by 3 bases, with 4 bases between them. The CDR3 has 11 residues. The CDR3 region is CASSSNYEQYF. CDR3 nucleotide sequence: TGTGCCAGCAGCTCCAACTACGAGCAGTACTTC.

In its sample, this clonotype ranks as medium-sized. The chain has TRBV20-1 and TRBJ2-7, with 10 bases that match TRBD2. The CDR3 covers 23 residues. Unmatched junction bases numbered 28, after V lost 0 bases and J lost 2 bases. The germline V gene encodes CDR1 DFQATT and CDR2 SNEGSKA (reference sequence). This CDR3 is CSARDPLPGQDSRLAGIPYEQYF. The DNA for the CDR3 is TGCAGTGCTAGAGATCCCCTACCGGGACAGGACTCCCGACTAGCGGGCATCCCCTACGAGCAGTACTTC.

The rearrangement joins TRBV11-2 to TRBJ2-3; D unclear. Trimming stripped 4 bases from V and 6 bases from J, with 11 bases between. Germline CDR1 is SGHAT and CDR2 is FQNNGV. The CDR3 length is 13 residues. The CDR3 DNA sequence: TGTGCCAGCAGCTCTTTTCTGGCTGATACGCAGTATTTT. Protein product: CASSSFLADTQYF.

The chain employs TRBV20-1 and TRBJ2-1; weak D call: TRBD1 (5 bases). Trimming took 5 bases from V and 0 from J, leaving 11 bases between them. Germline values: CDR1 DFQATT, CDR2 SNEGSKA (reference sequence). The length of the CDR3 is 14 residues. CDR3 bases: TGCAGTGCTGAGACAGACAGCTCCTACAATGAGCAGTTCTTC. Translating it yields CSAETDSSYNEQFF.